This T cell receptor (beta chain) was sequenced during a study of blood T cell repertoires in COVID-19. Whole-study context: In each case, the material was cDNA or gDNA derived from T cells, B-cell-depleted T cells, or PBMCs.

Germline assignment: CDR1 SGHRS and CDR2 YFSETQ. The CDR3 is 15 amino acids. V was clipped by 0 bases and J by 6 bases, with 16 bases between them. Libraries were prepared by immunoSEQ multiplex PCR; TCRdb keeps only in-frame clonotypes and omits some of them. Among roughly 120,000 clones, around 78% were seen once, and the ten largest hold under 2.5%. The V and J genes are TRBV5-1 and TRBJ2-7, with D possibly TRBD1 on 6 matching bases. The receptor's source is a man aged 30 to 45 with acute or convalescent COVID-19. The sample comprised peripheral blood. The CDR3 region is CASSLEWGLQGEQYF. The CDR3 DNA reads TGCGCCAGCAGCTTGGAGTGGGGGCTTCAGGGCGAGCAGTACTTC.